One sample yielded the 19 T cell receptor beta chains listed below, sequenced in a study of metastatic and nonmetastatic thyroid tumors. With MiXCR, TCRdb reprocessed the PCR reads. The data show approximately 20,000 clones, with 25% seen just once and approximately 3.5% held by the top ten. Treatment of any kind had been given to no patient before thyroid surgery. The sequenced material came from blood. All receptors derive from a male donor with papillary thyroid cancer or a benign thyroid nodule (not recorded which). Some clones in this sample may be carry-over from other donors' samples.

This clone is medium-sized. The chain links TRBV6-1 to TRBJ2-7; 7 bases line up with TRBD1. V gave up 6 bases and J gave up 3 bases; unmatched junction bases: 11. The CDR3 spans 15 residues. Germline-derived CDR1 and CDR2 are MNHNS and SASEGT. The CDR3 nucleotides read TGTGCCAGCAGCCCTTCCCCGGGACAGTACTACGAGCAGTACTTC. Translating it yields CASSPSPGQYYEQYF.

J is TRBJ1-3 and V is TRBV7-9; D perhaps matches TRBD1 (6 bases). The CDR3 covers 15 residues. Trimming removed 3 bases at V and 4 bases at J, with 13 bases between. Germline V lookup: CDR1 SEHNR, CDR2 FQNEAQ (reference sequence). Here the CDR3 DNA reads TGTGCCAGCAGCTTCCAGGGGATCGACGGAAACACCATATATTTT. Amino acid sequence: CASSFQGIDGNTIYF.

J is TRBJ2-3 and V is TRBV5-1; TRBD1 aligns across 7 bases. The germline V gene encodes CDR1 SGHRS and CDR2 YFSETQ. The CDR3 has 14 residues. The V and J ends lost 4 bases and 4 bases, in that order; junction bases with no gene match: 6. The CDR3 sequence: CASSTGTVADTQYF. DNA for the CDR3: TGCGCCAGCAGCACCGGGACAGTGGCAGATACGCAGTATTTT.

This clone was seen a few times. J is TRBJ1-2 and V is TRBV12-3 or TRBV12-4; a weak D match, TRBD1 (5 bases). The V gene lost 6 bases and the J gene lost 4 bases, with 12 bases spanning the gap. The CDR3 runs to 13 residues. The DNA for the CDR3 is TGTGCCAGCAGCATACAGGTCGTCTATGGCTACACCTTC. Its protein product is CASSIQVVYGYTF.

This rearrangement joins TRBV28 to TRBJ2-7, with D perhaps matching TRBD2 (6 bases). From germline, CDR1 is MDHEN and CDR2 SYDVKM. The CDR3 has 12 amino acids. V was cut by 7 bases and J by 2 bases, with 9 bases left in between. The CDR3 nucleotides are TGTGCCAGCACCGGGGGACCCTACGAGCAGTACTTC. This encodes CASTGGPYEQYF. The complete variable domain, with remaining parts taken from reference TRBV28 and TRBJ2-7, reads DVKVTQSSRYLVKRTGEKVFLECVQDMDHENMFWYRQDPGLGLRLIYFSYDVKMKEKGDIPEGYSVSREKKERFSLILESASTNQTSMYLCASTGGPYEQYFGPGTRLTVT.

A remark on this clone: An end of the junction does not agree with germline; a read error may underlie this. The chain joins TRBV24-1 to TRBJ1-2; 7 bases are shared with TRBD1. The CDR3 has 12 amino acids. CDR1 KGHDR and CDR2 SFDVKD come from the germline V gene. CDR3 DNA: TGTTCCACCGAGGACAGGTCCTATGGCTACACCTTC. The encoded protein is CSTEDRSYGYTF.

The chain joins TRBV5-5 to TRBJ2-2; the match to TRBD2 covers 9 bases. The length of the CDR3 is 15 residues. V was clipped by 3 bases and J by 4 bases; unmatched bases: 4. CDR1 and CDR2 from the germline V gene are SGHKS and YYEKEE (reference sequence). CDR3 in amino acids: CASSSGTSSTGELFF. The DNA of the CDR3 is TGTGCCAGCAGCTCCGGGACTAGCAGCACCGGGGAGCTGTTTTTT.

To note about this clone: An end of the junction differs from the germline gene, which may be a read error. CDR3 region: CTSSDPDRGNEQFF. The CDR3 coding sequence is TGCACCAGCAGTGATCCCGACAGGGGGAATGAGCAGTTCTTC. This sequence joins TRBV10-1 and TRBJ2-1; 9 bases fit TRBD1. The CDR3 is 14 amino acids. Germline CDR1 is WNHNN and CDR2 is SYGVQD (reference sequence).

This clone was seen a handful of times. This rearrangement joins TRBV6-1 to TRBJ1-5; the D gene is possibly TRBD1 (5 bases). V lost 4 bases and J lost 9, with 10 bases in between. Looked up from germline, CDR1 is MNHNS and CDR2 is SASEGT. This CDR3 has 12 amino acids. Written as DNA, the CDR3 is TGTGCCAGCAGTGTGGACACAGGGCCCCAGCATTTT. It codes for CASSVDTGPQHF.

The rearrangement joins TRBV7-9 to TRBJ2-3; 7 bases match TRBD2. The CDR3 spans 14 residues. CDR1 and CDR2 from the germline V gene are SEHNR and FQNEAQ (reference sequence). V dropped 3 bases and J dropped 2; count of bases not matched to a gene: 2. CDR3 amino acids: CASSFGGDTDTQYF. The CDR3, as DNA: TGTGCCAGCAGCTTTGGGGGGGACACAGATACGCAGTATTTT.

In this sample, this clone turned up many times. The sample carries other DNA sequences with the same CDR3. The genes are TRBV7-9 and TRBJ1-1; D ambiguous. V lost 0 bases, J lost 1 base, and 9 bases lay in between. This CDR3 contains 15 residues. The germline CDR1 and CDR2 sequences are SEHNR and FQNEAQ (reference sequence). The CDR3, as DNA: TGTGCCAGCAGCTTAGCGAGGACGGCGAACACTGAAGCTTTCTTT. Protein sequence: CASSLARTANTEAFF. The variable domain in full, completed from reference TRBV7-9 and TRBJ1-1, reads DTGVSQNPRHKITKRGQNVTFRCDPISEHNRLYWYRQTLGQGPEFLTYFQNEAQLEKSRLLSDRFSAERPKGSFSTLEIQRTEQGDSAMYLCASSLARTANTEAFFGQGTRLTVV.

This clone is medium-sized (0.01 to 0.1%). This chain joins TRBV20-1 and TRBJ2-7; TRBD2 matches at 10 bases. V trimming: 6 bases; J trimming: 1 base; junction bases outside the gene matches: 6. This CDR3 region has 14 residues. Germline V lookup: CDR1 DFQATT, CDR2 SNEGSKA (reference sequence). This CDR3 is CSAEAGGRSYEQYF. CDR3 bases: TGCAGTGCAGAAGCGGGGGGGCGTTCCTACGAGCAGTACTTC.

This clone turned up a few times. The CDR3 DNA reads TGTGCCACCAGAAAACCGGGACTAGCGGGAGTGGCTGAGCAGTTCTTC. It codes for CATRKPGLAGVAEQFF. This rearrangement joins TRBV15 to TRBJ2-1, with 14 bases aligning to TRBD2. Germline values: CDR1 LNHNV, CDR2 YYDKDF (reference sequence). With 6 bases clipped from V and 9 bases from J, the junction kept 10 bases outside the gene matches. The CDR3 is 16 amino acids.

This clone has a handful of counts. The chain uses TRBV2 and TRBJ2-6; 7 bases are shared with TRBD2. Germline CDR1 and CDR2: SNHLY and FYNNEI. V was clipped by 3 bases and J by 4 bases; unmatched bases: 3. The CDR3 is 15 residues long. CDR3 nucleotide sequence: TGTGCCAGCAGTGAGGGAGGGGTAGGGGCCAACGTCCTGACTTTC. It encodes CASSEGGVGANVLTF. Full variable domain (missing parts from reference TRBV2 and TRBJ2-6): EPEVTQTPSHQVTQMGQEVILRCVPISNHLYFYWYRQILGQKVEFLVSFYNNEISEKSEIFDDQFSVERPDGSNFTLKIRSTKLEDSAMYFCASSEGGVGANVLTFGAGSRLTVL.

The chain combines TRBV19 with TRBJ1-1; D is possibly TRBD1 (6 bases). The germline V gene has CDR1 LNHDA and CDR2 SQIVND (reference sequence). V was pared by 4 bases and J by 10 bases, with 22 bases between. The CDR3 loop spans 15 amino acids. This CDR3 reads CASSTHLREQGSAFF. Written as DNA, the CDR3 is TGTGCCAGTAGTACCCACCTTCGCGAACAGGGATCAGCTTTCTTT.

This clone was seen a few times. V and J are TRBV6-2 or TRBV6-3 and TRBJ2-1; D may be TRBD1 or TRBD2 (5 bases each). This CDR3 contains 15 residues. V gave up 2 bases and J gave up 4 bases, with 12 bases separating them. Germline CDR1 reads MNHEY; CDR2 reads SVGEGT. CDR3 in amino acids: CASSYPSGGYNEQFF. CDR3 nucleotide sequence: TGTGCCAGCAGTTACCCTTCTGGGGGTTACAATGAGCAGTTCTTC.

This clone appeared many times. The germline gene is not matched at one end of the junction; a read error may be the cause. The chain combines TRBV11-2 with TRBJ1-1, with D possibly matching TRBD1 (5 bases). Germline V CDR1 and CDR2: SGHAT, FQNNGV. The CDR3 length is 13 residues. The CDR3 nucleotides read TGTGCCAGCAGTCCGGGACCGAACGCTGAAGCTTTCTTT. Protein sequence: CASSPGPNAEAFF. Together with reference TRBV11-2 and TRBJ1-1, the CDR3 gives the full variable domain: EAGVAQSPRYKIIEKRQSVAFWCNPISGHATLYWYQQILGQGPKLLIQFQNNGVVDDSQLPKDRFSAERLKGVDSTLKIQPAKLEDSAVYLCASSPGPNAEAFFGQGTRLTVV.

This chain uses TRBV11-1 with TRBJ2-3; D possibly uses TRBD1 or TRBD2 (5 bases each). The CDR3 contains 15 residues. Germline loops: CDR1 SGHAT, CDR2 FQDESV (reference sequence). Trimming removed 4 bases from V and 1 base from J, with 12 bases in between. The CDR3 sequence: CASSYGGRGTDTQYF. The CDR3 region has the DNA TGTGCCAGCAGCTATGGAGGCAGGGGCACAGATACGCAGTATTTT.

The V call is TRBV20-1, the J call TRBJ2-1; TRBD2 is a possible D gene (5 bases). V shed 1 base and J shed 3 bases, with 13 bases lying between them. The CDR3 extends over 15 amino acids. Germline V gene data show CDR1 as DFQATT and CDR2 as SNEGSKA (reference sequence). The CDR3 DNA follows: TGCAGTGCTAGAGTCGGGGTTGGTGACTACAATGAGCAGTTCTTC. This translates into CSARVGVGDYNEQFF.